These T cell receptor beta chains were read from a single sample in a study of cytomegalovirus exposure and HLA in healthy donors. The protocol was immunoSEQ multiplex PCR, while the TCRdb copy is restricted to in-frame clones and leaves out a portion. This sample has under 250,000 clones; roughly 80% occur once, and the top ten carry about 2.8%. Sequenced material: PBMCs. These receptors all come from a woman in her 30s in good health and CMV-seronegative. Each CDR3 is given with its conserved first and last residue. A D gene is named only where the DNA matches it firmly. Expanded clones are given a class, and other clones once, few, many or no size at all.

D | J | size | V | CDR3 | DNA
NA | TRBJ1-2 | NA | TRBV19 | CASTDETNRNGYPF | TGTGCCAGTACGGATGAGACAAACAGGAATGGCTACCCCTTC
NA | TRBJ2-1 | few | TRBV19 | CASSMGRQSRYNEQFF | TGTGCCAGTAGTATGGGGCGACAGAGCCGTTACAATGAGCAGTTCTTC
NA | TRBJ1-5 | NA | TRBV19 | CASSITGFHQPQHF | TGTGCCAGTAGTATAACTGGTTTCCATCAGCCCCAGCATTTT
NA | TRBJ1-1 | NA | TRBV18 | CASSPNRDSTEAFF | TGTGCCAGCTCACCAAACAGGGATAGCACTGAAGCTTTCTTT
NA | TRBJ1-1 | NA | TRBV5-1 | CASSPLGAVNTEAFF | TGCGCCAGCAGCCCCCTAGGGGCCGTGAACACTGAAGCTTTCTTT
TRBD1 | TRBJ1-5 | NA | TRBV11-3 | CASSYIQGIRQPQHF | TGTGCCAGCAGTTACATACAGGGGATCCGACAGCCCCAGCATTTT
NA | TRBJ2-2 | NA | TRBV9 | CASSVGDTGELFF | TGTGCCAGCAGCGTAGGAGACACCGGGGAGCTGTTTTTT
NA | TRBJ1-3 | once | TRBV28 | CASSSPAHTSGFSGNTIYF | TGTGCCAGCAGTTCTCCCGCACACACGTCAGGGTTCTCTGGAAACACCATATATTTT
NA | TRBJ1-5 | NA | TRBV6-5 | CASSYKIGEPQHF | TGTGCCAGCAGTTACAAGATCGGGGAACCCCAGCATTTT
TRBD1 | TRBJ2-1 | NA | TRBV7-9 | CASSFTGTIYRGQFF | TGTGCCAGCAGCTTCACCGGGACAATTTACAGGGGGCAGTTCTTC
NA | TRBJ1-4 | NA | TRBV10-3 | CAIGWAEKLFF | TGTGCCATCGGTTGGGCCGAAAAACTGTTTTTT
NA | TRBJ2-5 | NA | TRBV10-3 | CATEDSPGQETQYF | TGTGCCACCGAGGACAGCCCCGGCCAAGAGACCCAGTACTTC
NA | TRBJ1-1 | NA | TRBV6-6 | CASSYMHGVNTEAFF | TGTGCCAGCAGTTACATGCACGGAGTGAACACTGAAGCTTTCTTT
TRBD1 | TRBJ2-6 | few | TRBV18 | CASSSRTGSSGANVLTF | TGTGCCAGCTCATCACGGACAGGGAGCTCTGGGGCCAACGTCCTGACTTTC
NA | TRBJ1-3 | once | TRBV5-6 | CASSPPPGSGNTIYF | TGTGCCAGCAGCCCCCCCCCGGGCTCTGGAAACACCATATATTTT
NA | TRBJ2-7 | NA | TRBV28 | CASSLAVYEQYF | TGTGCCAGCAGTTTAGCGGTATACGAGCAGTACTTC
NA | TRBJ2-5 | few | TRBV11-2 | CATQGGGHYRETQYF | TGTGCCACTCAAGGGGGGGGGCATTACCGGGAGACCCAGTACTTC
TRBD1 | TRBJ1-5 | NA | TRBV5-6 | CASSSYPGQGGWDQPQHF | TGTGCCAGCAGCTCCTATCCGGGACAGGGAGGTTGGGATCAGCCCCAGCATTTT
TRBD1 | TRBJ2-7 | NA | TRBV5-1 | CASSPGQGPSEQYF | TGCGCCAGCAGCCCGGGACAGGGGCCGAGCGAGCAGTACTTC
NA | TRBJ2-3 | NA | TRBV7-9 | CASTPKKERKDSSTDTQYF | TGTGCCAGCACCCCAAAGAAGGAGCGAAAGGACTCTAGCACAGATACGCAGTATTTT
TRBD1 | TRBJ2-7 | NA | TRBV6-5 | CASSRQGRAYEQYF | TGTGCCAGCAGTCGACAGGGTAGGGCCTACGAGCAGTACTTC
NA | TRBJ1-2 | once | TRBV16 | CASSQKTGRNYGYTF | TGTGCCAGCAGCCAAAAAACAGGTCGGAACTATGGCTACACCTTC
TRBD1 | TRBJ1-5 | NA | TRBV27 | CASRIQGAGWPQHF | TGTGCCAGCAGAATACAGGGGGCAGGATGGCCCCAGCATTTT
NA | TRBJ2-1 | few | TRBV4-1 | CASSHFQGSGKNEQFF | TGCGCCAGCAGCCATTTTCAGGGGAGCGGGAAGAATGAGCAGTTCTTC
TRBD2 | TRBJ2-7 | once | TRBV27 | CASSGGGRVYEQYF | TGTGCCAGCTCTGGGGGAGGGCGGGTCTACGAGCAGTACTTC
TRBD2 | TRBJ2-7 | NA | TRBV9 | CASSVAVGGGASEQYF | TGTGCCAGCAGCGTAGCGGTCGGCGGGGGGGCTTCCGAGCAGTACTTC
TRBD2 | TRBJ2-7 | NA | TRBV7-2 | CASSLWTSGRASSYEQYF | TGTGCCAGCAGCTTATGGACTAGCGGGAGGGCGAGCTCCTACGAGCAGTACTTC
TRBD2 | TRBJ2-1 | NA | TRBV6-4 | CASSEPGLAGGRNNEQFF | TGTGCCAGCAGTGAACCGGGACTAGCGGGAGGGAGGAACAATGAGCAGTTCTTC
NA | TRBJ1-3 | NA | TRBV7-6 | CASSLEAGWNSGNTIYF | TGTGCCAGCAGCTTAGAGGCAGGGTGGAACTCTGGAAACACCATATATTTT
NA | TRBJ2-7 | NA | TRBV6-1 | CASSLWGSGTGEQYF | TGTGCCAGCAGCCTTTGGGGTAGCGGAACGGGGGAGCAGTACTTC
TRBD2 | TRBJ2-3 | NA | TRBV7-9 | CASSFIRTEGGPTDTQYF | TGTGCCAGCAGCTTTATCCGGACGGAGGGAGGGCCCACAGATACGCAGTATTTT
NA | TRBJ2-5 | NA | TRBV7-8 | CASSLVGVGAQYF | TGTGCCAGCAGCTTAGTAGGAGTCGGGGCCCAGTACTTC
TRBD1 | TRBJ2-6 | NA | TRBV4-1 | CASSQDMDRFYVLTF | TGCGCCAGCAGCCAAGATATGGACAGGTTTTACGTCCTGACTTTC
NA | TRBJ1-5 | few | TRBV19 | CASSFTGVLGQPQHF | TGTGCCAGTAGTTTTACAGGAGTTTTGGGCCAGCCCCAGCATTTT
NA | TRBJ2-7 | NA | TRBV7-9 | CASSLAQGVYEQYF | TGTGCCAGCAGCTTAGCACAGGGAGTGTACGAGCAGTACTTC
TRBD1 | TRBJ1-2 | NA | TRBV7-2 | CASSQRTGGAQGYTF | TGTGCCAGCAGCCAAAGGACAGGGGGCGCACAAGGCTACACCTTC
TRBD2 | TRBJ2-3 | NA | TRBV18 | CASSPTSGDTDTQYF | TGTGCCAGCTCACCGACTAGCGGGGACACAGATACGCAGTATTTT
NA | TRBJ1-2 | NA | TRBV5-1 | CASSPGSQDFYGYTF | TGCGCCAGCAGCCCGGGCTCACAGGATTTCTATGGCTACACCTTC
NA | TRBJ2-7 | NA | TRBV5-1 | CASSSRGGGAEQYF | TGCGCCAGCAGCTCACGGGGCGGCGGGGCGGAGCAGTACTTC
TRBD1 | TRBJ2-7 | once | TRBV30 | CAWSGTGGFYEQYF | TGTGCCTGGTCTGGGACAGGGGGGTTCTACGAGCAGTACTTC
NA | TRBJ1-5 | NA | TRBV23-1 | CASSQVPNPGGYQPQHF | TGCGCCAGCAGTCAAGTCCCCAACCCGGGGGGATATCAGCCCCAGCATTTT
TRBD1 | TRBJ1-1 | NA | TRBV5-1 | CASSPGDSRDTEAFF | TGCGCCAGCAGCCCCGGGGACAGCAGGGACACTGAAGCTTTCTTT
TRBD1 | TRBJ2-3 | once | TRBV5-1 | CVPHRDRGTDTQYF | TGCGTCCCCCACCGGGACAGGGGGACAGATACGCAGTATTTT
NA | TRBJ2-3 | once | TRBV10-3 | CAIRNMIQSTSTDTQYF | TGTGCCATCAGAAATATGATACAGAGCACCTCCACAGATACGCAGTATTTT
TRBD1 | TRBJ2-7 | NA | TRBV27 | CASSLGAGGWYEQYF | TGTGCCAGCAGTTTAGGGGCAGGGGGCTGGTACGAGCAGTACTTC
NA | TRBJ2-7 | NA | TRBV5-4 | CASSLGPAAYEQYF | TGTGCCAGCAGCTTGGGCCCAGCGGCCTACGAGCAGTACTTC
NA | TRBJ2-7 | few | TRBV5-6 | CASSFPQGEQYF | TGTGCCAGCAGCTTCCCTCAGGGCGAGCAGTACTTC
NA | TRBJ2-7 | NA | TRBV29-1 | CSVELAPYEQYF | TGCAGCGTTGAACTAGCGCCCTACGAGCAGTACTTC
NA | TRBJ2-1 | NA | TRBV2 | CASSARGSSYNEQFF | TGTGCCAGCAGTGCGAGGGGGAGCTCCTACAATGAGCAGTTCTTC
TRBD2 | TRBJ2-7 | NA | TRBV4-1 | CASSQDFPSGAQQYF | TGCGCCAGCAGCCAAGATTTTCCTAGCGGAGCCCAGCAGTACTTC
TRBD1 | TRBJ2-5 | NA | TRBV19 | CASGQGGKETQYF | TGTGCCAGTGGACAGGGGGGAAAAGAGACCCAGTACTTC
TRBD1 | TRBJ1-1 | once | TRBV2 | CAGRTGAEAFF | TGTGCCGGAAGGACAGGAGCTGAAGCTTTCTTT
TRBD1 | TRBJ1-1 | NA | TRBV15 | CATSPIRDSELCTEAFF | TGTGCCACCAGCCCCATCCGGGACAGTGAGCTTTGCACTGAAGCTTTCTTT
NA | TRBJ2-3 | NA | TRBV4-1 | CASSYGGLSTDTQYF | TGCGCCAGCAGCTACGGGGGTCTCAGCACAGATACGCAGTATTTT